This T cell receptor beta chain was retrieved from a study of CD8+CD57+ T cells in acquired aplastic anemia. Study-level background: Sorted cells (CD4+ and CD8+) yielded DNA amounts that averaged about 3.1 ug. CD4+ reads averaged around 10 million in healthy donors.

This clonotype came up once. As yet, its antigen is unknown. Overall study results and limits: About 30 CD8+ CDR3 sequences occurred in both the patients and the controls. CD8+ Simpson's diversity did not differ significantly between patients and controls.

The V gene's germline CDR1 is SQVTM and CDR2 ANQGSEA. V lost 5 bases to trimming and J lost 7 bases; unmatched junction nucleotides: 9. CDR3 length: 14 amino acids. It was genomic DNA that served as the template for profiling TCR beta VDJ and CDR3. TCRdb analysed the reads with MiXCR anew, one entry per CDR3 protein. The sample has a few hundred thousand distinct CDR3 sequences, 30% to 40% seen once. Sequenced sample: sorted CD4+, CD8+, or CD8+CD57+ T cells (not recorded which) from PBMCs. The chain carries TRBV29-1 and TRBJ2-1, with TRBD1 identical over 9 bases. The receptor's source is a human donor in good health, serving as a control. Here the CDR3 DNA reads TGCAGCGTTAACAGGGGGCAGGGGGCGAATGAGCAGTTCTTC. It encodes CSVNRGQGANEQFF.